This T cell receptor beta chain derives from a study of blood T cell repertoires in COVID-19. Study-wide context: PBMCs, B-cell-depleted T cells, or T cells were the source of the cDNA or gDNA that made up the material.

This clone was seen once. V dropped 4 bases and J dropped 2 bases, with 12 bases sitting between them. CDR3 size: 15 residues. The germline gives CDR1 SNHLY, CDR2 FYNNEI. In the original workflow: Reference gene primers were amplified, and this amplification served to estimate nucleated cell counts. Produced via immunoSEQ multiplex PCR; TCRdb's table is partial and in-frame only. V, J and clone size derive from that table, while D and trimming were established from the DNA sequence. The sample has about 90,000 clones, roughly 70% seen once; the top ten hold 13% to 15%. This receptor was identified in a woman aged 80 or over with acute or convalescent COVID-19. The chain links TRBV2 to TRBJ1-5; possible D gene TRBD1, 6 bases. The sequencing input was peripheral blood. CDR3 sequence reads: CASSGGGSGNQPQHF. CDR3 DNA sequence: TGTGCCAGCAGTGGGGGGGGCAGTGGCAATCAGCCCCAGCATTTT.